This TCR beta chain originates from a study of blood T cell repertoires in COVID-19. Per the original data handling: How many nucleated cells were present was estimated from reference gene primer amplification. Profiling relied on immunoSEQ multiplex PCR, and the TCRdb table lists in-frame clones only, not all of them. The D gene and trimming were derived from the DNA, and the V and J assignments and clone size from that table. In the table there are 180,000 or so clones, approximately 87% of which are singletons. The recovered donors of Cohort 3 showed two negative PCRs, clearance, or symptom resolution. Germline CDR1 MDHEN, CDR2 SYDVKM. Trimming took 7 bases from V and 4 from J, leaving 22 bases between them. The CDR3 is 17 amino acids.

This receptor was identified in a woman aged 45-65 years who had recovered from COVID-19. The chain joins TRBV28 to TRBJ1-4; no firm D call. The sequenced sample consisted of PBMCs or T cells enriched from blood (not recorded which). This CDR3 reads CASTGMGKYWVNEKLFF. The CDR3 DNA reads as TGTGCCAGCACCGGTATGGGCAAGTACTGGGTTAATGAAAAACTGTTTTTT.